This is a list of T cell receptor beta chains from one sample in a study of T cell repertoires in cytomegalovirus infection. The antigens these receptors bind are not known. TCRdb re-analysed the reads in MiXCR, keeping a single row per CDR3 protein. The sample contains approximately 70,000 distinct CDR3 sequences, about 23% of which appear only once. Sequencing input: PBMCs, sequenced either directly or after in vitro stimulation (not recorded which). Every receptor here comes from a human donor in good health (CMV status not recorded). Some clones in this sample may be carry-over from other donors' samples. CDR3s include the opening cysteine and the closing phenylalanine or tryptophan. Fields, in order: V gene, J gene, D gene, clone size, CDR3 DNA, CDR3 protein. The D gene is left open where the match is weak. Only some rows state a clone size, as once, few, many or a class for expanded clones.

TRBV6-6	TRBJ2-7	-	-	TGTGCCAGCAGTCCCGACAACGAGCAGTACTTC	CASSPDNEQYF
TRBV20-1	TRBJ1-2	TRBD1	-	TGCAGTGCTAGGACCGGGACAGGGGGCGTCTATGGCTACACCTTC	CSARTGTGGVYGYTF
TRBV7-2	TRBJ1-4	-	few	TGTGCCAGCAGCTTAGGGCAGGGATTCGATGAAAAACTGTTTTTT	CASSLGQGFDEKLFF
TRBV28	TRBJ2-7	TRBD2	-	TGTGCCAGCAATTCAGCGGGAGAGCCCTCCTACGAGCAGTACTTC	CASNSAGEPSYEQYF
TRBV7-2	TRBJ2-1	-	many	TGTGCCAGCAGCCGACGACAGTTATACAATGAGCAGTTCTTC	CASSRRQLYNEQFF
TRBV19	TRBJ2-3	-	-	TGTGCCATCCAAGACAGGTTCACAGATACGCAGTATTTT	CAIQDRFTDTQYF
TRBV12-3/TRBV12-4	TRBJ1-2	-	-	TGTGCCAGCAGTTTGGACGGTCCCTATGGCTACACCTTC	CASSLDGPYGYTF
TRBV2	TRBJ2-3	-	few	TGTGCCAGCAGTGAAGCGTCCGCGATACATACGCAGTATTTT	CASSEASAIHTQYF
TRBV5-1	TRBJ2-1	TRBD2	many	TGCGCCAGCAGCCCGGGACTAGCGGGCCTTTACAATGAGCAGTTCTTC	CASSPGLAGLYNEQFF
TRBV12-3/TRBV12-4	TRBJ1-5	-	-	TGTGCCAGCAGTCCAGGCACGGGACCCCAGCATTTT	CASSPGTGPQHF
TRBV7-9	TRBJ2-1	TRBD1	-	TGTGCCAGCTCCGGGACAGGGTATGAGCAGTTCTTC	CASSGTGYEQFF
TRBV10-3	TRBJ2-5	TRBD1	few	TGTGCCATCAGTAAGGCCGGGACAGAAGAGACCCAGTACTTC	CAISKAGTEETQYF
TRBV7-2	TRBJ2-7	TRBD1	many	TGTGCCAGCAGCCCGGGGGACAGGGGCTACGAGCAGTACTTC	CASSPGDRGYEQYF
TRBV7-6	TRBJ2-1	-	once	TGTGCCAGCAGCTTAGTAAGCACCACCTATGAGCAGTTCTTC	CASSLVSTTYEQFF
TRBV30	TRBJ2-6	-	few	TGTGCCTGGAGTGTACTAGGTGCGGCAGGAAGCTCTGGGGCCAACGTCCTGACTTTC	CAWSVLGAAGSSGANVLTF
TRBV20-1	TRBJ2-3	TRBD2	-	TGCAGTGTCAGACAAGGCGGGAGGGCCGATACGCAGTATTTT	CSVRQGGRADTQYF
TRBV20-1	TRBJ2-7	-	-	TGCAGTGTTATCCGGGACTTAGCCTACGAGCAGTACTTC	CSVIRDLAYEQYF
TRBV12-3/TRBV12-4	TRBJ2-5	-	few	TGTGCCAGCAGTTTACAGGGGTACGAGACCCAGTACTTC	CASSLQGYETQYF
TRBV7-3	TRBJ2-3	-	few	TGTGCCAGCAGCCAGGGACCGCCGGGCACAGATACGCAGTATTTT	CASSQGPPGTDTQYF
TRBV5-6	TRBJ2-1	TRBD2	few	TGTGCCAGCAGCTTGCCTAGCGGAGACAATGAGCAGTTCTTC	CASSLPSGDNEQFF
TRBV7-2	TRBJ2-4	-	-	TGTGCCAGCAGCTTAGGGCGGGACCTAGCCAAAAACATTCAGTACTTC	CASSLGRDLAKNIQYF
TRBV7-2	TRBJ2-2	TRBD1	-	TGTGCCAGCAGCTCGACAGGGGCGAACACCGGGGAGCTGTTTTTT	CASSSTGANTGELFF
TRBV11-2	TRBJ1-2	TRBD1	many	TGTGCCAGCAGACCAGCCGGAACAGGGGTGTTAAACTATGGCTACACCTTC	CASRPAGTGVLNYGYTF
TRBV24-1	TRBJ2-1	TRBD2	few	TGTGCCACCGGAGGGAGGGCCAACTACAATGAGCAGTTCTTC	CATGGRANYNEQFF